These 21 T cell receptor beta chains originate from one sample sequenced in a study of cytomegalovirus exposure and HLA in healthy donors. Using immunoSEQ multiplex PCR, the repertoire was profiled, and TCRdb retains in-frame clones only, with some absent. The top ten clones hold about 2.1% of a sample with tens of thousands of clones, about 93% of them seen once. The specimen was PBMCs. The receptors shown here come from a woman aged 18-35 years in good health and CMV-seropositive.

This chain joins TRBV30 and TRBJ1-4; unclear D gene. CDR1 and CDR2 (germline): GTSNPN, SVGIG (reference sequence). The germline V and J ends were trimmed by 2 bases and 4 bases, with 11 bases remaining between them. The CDR3 length is 14 residues. The CDR3 DNA reads TGTGCCTGGAGTACGTCAGTCGTTAATGAAAAACTGTTTTTT. Amino acids: CAWSTSVVNEKLFF.

The chain is built from TRBV15 and TRBJ2-2, with D tentatively TRBD1 (5 bases). V was cut by 3 bases and J by 7 bases, with 9 bases left in between. The CDR3 consists of 13 residues. Germline assignment: CDR1 LNHNV and CDR2 YYDKDF (reference sequence). CDR3 protein: CATSRDNLGELFF. CDR3 bases: TGTGCCACCAGCAGGGACAATCTCGGGGAGCTGTTTTTT.

This rearrangement joins TRBV27 to TRBJ2-7, with 7 bases that match TRBD2. V was pared by 6 bases and J by 1 base, with 3 bases of the junction left unmatched. This CDR3 is 13 amino acids long. The germline V gene encodes CDR1 MNHEY and CDR2 SMNVEV (reference sequence). The CDR3 nucleotides are TGTGCCAGCAGATCGGGGGGATCCTACGAGCAGTACTTC. This gives the protein CASRSGGSYEQYF.

This chain links TRBV23-1 with TRBJ2-7; 9 nucleotides agree with TRBD2. TRBV23-1 counts as an open reading frame of uncertain function. This CDR3 is built from 14 residues. Trimming at V came to 4 bases and at J to 3 bases, leaving 4 bases not matched to a gene. CDR3 sequence: CASSLSLAGYEQYF. The CDR3 DNA sequence: TGCGCCAGCAGTCTATCACTAGCGGGCTACGAGCAGTACTTC.

This chain uses TRBV7-2 with TRBJ2-1; D is perhaps TRBD2 (5 bases). The V and J ends lost 8 bases and 8 bases respectively, with 22 bases between them. CDR3 length equals 15 residues. Germline lookup yields CDR1 SGHTA and CDR2 FQGNSA. In DNA, the CDR3 is TGTGCCAGCGCTAGTCAAATCGGGGTTGAGGATGAGCAGTTCTTC. Protein sequence: CASASQIGVEDEQFF.

CDR3 sequence: CASSRLAGSTDTQYF. The DNA for the CDR3 is TGTGCCAGCAGCCGCCTAGCTGGGAGCACAGATACGCAGTATTTT. The genes are TRBV9 and TRBJ2-3, with a possible D match to TRBD2 (5 bases). This CDR3 has 15 residues. The V end was cut by 4 bases, the J end by 0 bases, with 12 bases between. Looked up from germline, CDR1 is SGDLS and CDR2 is YYNGEE. The full variable domain, its missing parts supplied by reference TRBV9 and TRBJ2-3, is DSGVTQTPKHLITATGQRVTLRCSPRSGDLSVYWYQQSLDQGLQFLIQYYNGEERAKGNILERFSAQQFPDLHSELNLSSLELGDSALYFCASSRLAGSTDTQYFGPGTRLTVL.

The V and J genes are TRBV18 and TRBJ2-7, with D perhaps TRBD1 (6 bases). The V end lost 4 bases, the J end lost 2 bases, and 12 bases lay between the germline ends. Germline loops: CDR1 KGHSH, CDR2 LQKENI. There are 14 residues in the CDR3. In nucleotides, the CDR3 is TGTGCCAGCTCACGGAACAGGGAGACCTACGAGCAGTACTTC. Residues: CASSRNRETYEQYF.

This rearrangement joins TRBV7-9 to TRBJ2-7, with TRBD2 identical over 9 bases. Germline loops: CDR1 SEHNR, CDR2 FQNEAQ (reference sequence). The CDR3 has 17 residues. The V gene end was trimmed by 5 bases and the J gene end by 3 bases; junction bases not matched to a gene: 14. CDR3 nucleotide sequence: TGTGCCAGCAGCCCTCTTTGGGGGGAGCGGGAGGTCTACGAGCAGTACTTC. Amino acids: CASSPLWGEREVYEQYF.

The chain uses TRBV2 and TRBJ2-7; no definite D call. Looked up from germline, CDR1 is SNHLY and CDR2 is FYNNEI. This CDR3 spans 15 amino acids. V lost 2 bases and J lost 3, with 14 bases in between. The CDR3 reads CASSELVDLYYEQYF. DNA of the CDR3: TGTGCCAGCAGTGAATTGGTAGATCTTTACTACGAGCAGTACTTC.

The chain uses TRBV18 and TRBJ2-1; no definite D call. The CDR3 consists of 14 residues. Germline V gene data show CDR1 as KGHSH and CDR2 as LQKENI. With 0 bases removed from V and 0 bases from J, the gap between germline ends came to 3 bases. The DNA for the CDR3 is TGTGCCAGCTCACCACCGAGCTCCTACAATGAGCAGTTCTTC. Translated: CASSPPSSYNEQFF. The entire variable domain, with the rest obtained from reference TRBV18 and TRBJ2-1, is as follows: NAGVMQNPRHLVRRRGQEARLRCSPMKGHSHVYWYRQLPEEGLKFMVYLQKENIIDESGMPKERFSAEFPKEGPSILRIQQVVRGDSAAYFCASSPPSSYNEQFFGPGTRLTVL.

This chain joins TRBV7-9 and TRBJ2-7, with 8 nucleotides matching TRBD1. Germline CDR1 SEHNR, CDR2 FQNEAQ (reference sequence). The CDR3 consists of 14 residues. Trimming took 5 bases from V and 5 from J; bases not matched to a gene: 8. Written as DNA, the CDR3 is TGTGCCAGCAGCATATCGACAGGGGATAACGAGCAGTACTTC. Translated: CASSISTGDNEQYF.

The CDR3 protein is CASSVTGTRTNNEQFF. In DNA form, the CDR3 reads TGTGCCAGCAGCGTAACCGGGACTAGAACTAACAATGAGCAGTTCTTC. The chain is built from TRBV9 and TRBJ2-1, with 8 bases fitting TRBD2. J lost 5 bases, V lost 1 base, and 8 bases had no gene match. The CDR3 is 16 residues long. Germline assignment: CDR1 SGDLS and CDR2 YYNGEE.

The V gene is TRBV9, the J gene TRBJ2-7; 8 nucleotides line up with TRBD2. The germline gives CDR1 SGDLS, CDR2 YYNGEE. This CDR3 has 15 amino acids. The ends lost 0 bases at V and 3 bases at J; junction bases unmatched: 5. The CDR3 here is CASSVGGGGIYEQYF. As DNA, the CDR3 is TGTGCCAGCAGCGTAGGTGGCGGGGGGATCTACGAGCAGTACTTC.

This clone occurred once. This chain connects TRBV7-3 to TRBJ2-1, with 10 bases that match TRBD1. This CDR3 region has 15 residues. Germline V gene lookup returns CDR1 SGHTA and CDR2 FQGTGA. V lost 5 bases to trimming and J lost 15 bases; unmatched junction nucleotides: 16. The CDR3 sequence: CASSLRDRGQSVRFF. CDR3 bases: TGTGCCAGCAGCCTCCGGGACAGGGGCCAGTCTGTGCGGTTCTTC.

The chain couples TRBV5-5 to TRBJ2-7; TRBD1 agrees at 7 bases. The V gene end was trimmed by 4 bases and the J gene end by 9 bases; junction bases not matched to a gene: 13. CDR1 is SGHKS and CDR2 is YYEKEE in the germline V gene (reference sequence). The CDR3 has 14 amino acids. CDR3 bases: TGTGCCAGCAGCCTCGACAGGGAGCTACGAGGGCAGTACTTC. Its translation is CASSLDRELRGQYF.

The chain combines TRBV7-3 with TRBJ2-3; D possibly corresponds to TRBD2 (6 bases). The CDR3 sequence is 14 residues long. Per the germline V gene, CDR1 is SGHTA and CDR2 is FQGTGA. V was pared by 5 bases and J by 3 bases, with 12 bases between. The CDR3 nucleotides read TGTGCCAGCAGCCCCGGGGGAGTGACAGATACGCAGTATTTT. Translation: CASSPGGVTDTQYF.

The rearrangement uses TRBV27 and TRBJ1-5; 9 bases map to TRBD1. V shed 2 bases, J shed 5 bases, and the junction held 1 base outside the gene matches. The CDR3 consists of 14 residues. Germline V gene lookup returns CDR1 MNHEY and CDR2 SMNVEV (reference sequence). CDR3 residues: CASSLGTGYQPQHF. CDR3 nucleotides: TGTGCCAGCAGTTTAGGGACAGGGTATCAGCCCCAGCATTTT.

The chain joins TRBV4-3 to TRBJ2-2; TRBD2 matches at 15 bases. CDR3 length: 18 residues. J gave up 5 bases and V 5 bases, and 9 bases lay outside the gene matches. Germline loops: CDR1 LGHNA, CDR2 YSLEER. CDR3: CASSAYLGTSGGTGELFF. CDR3 sequence (DNA): TGCGCCAGCAGCGCCTACCTGGGGACTAGCGGGGGGACCGGGGAGCTGTTTTTT.

The rearrangement links TRBV6-5 to TRBJ2-1; possible D gene TRBD2, 6 bases. The CDR3 has 13 amino acids. The germline V gene has CDR1 MNHEY and CDR2 SVGAGI. V shed 5 bases and J shed 12 bases, with 17 bases lying between them. CDR3 in amino acids: CASSPRGTPGQFF. The CDR3 region has the DNA TGTGCCAGCAGTCCTCGGGGGACTCCTGGGCAGTTCTTC.

The gene calls are TRBV11-3 and TRBJ1-1; D not resolved. This CDR3 is built from 14 residues. V dropped 5 bases and J dropped 4 bases, with 14 bases sitting between them. CDR1 and CDR2 (germline): SGHNT, YENEEA. The CDR3, as DNA: TGTGCCAGCAGCCCCGGCGGGCGGAGCACTGAAGCTTTCTTT. Protein sequence: CASSPGGRSTEAFF.

The chain links TRBV7-2 to TRBJ2-1; no definite D call. This CDR3 region has 15 residues. CDR1 is SGHTA and CDR2 is FQGNSA in the germline V gene. Trimming took off 5 bases at V and 0 bases at J, with 11 bases between the two ends. CDR3 loop: CASSLSVFSYNEQFF. The DNA for the CDR3 is TGTGCCAGCAGCCTTTCCGTATTCTCCTACAATGAGCAGTTCTTC. The variable domain in full, with the rest retrieved from reference TRBV7-2 and TRBJ2-1, is GAGVSQSPSNKVTEKGKDVELRCDPISGHTALYWYRQSLGQGLEFLIYFQGNSAPDKSGLPSDRFSAERTGGSVSTLTIQRTQQEDSAVYLCASSLSVFSYNEQFFGPGTRLTVL.